Shown below are 22 T cell receptor beta chains from a single sample sequenced in a study of Ad26.COV2.S vaccination and SARS-CoV-2 variants. Described treatment: 15 to 20 received Ad26.COV2.S at low or high dose, single or two shots; about 5 received placebo; per-sample allocation not given. Samples were taken on day 63 after the first vaccine or placebo injection. Using immunoSEQ multiplex PCR, the repertoire was profiled, and TCRdb retains in-frame clones only, with some absent. The sample holds about 400,000 clones, 92% seen once. This specimen consisted of peripheral blood, obtained in a trial of Ad26.COV2.S vaccine versus placebo. These receptors all come from a person aged 18-60 years who received the Ad26.COV2.S COVID-19 vaccine or a placebo.

The chain combines TRBV19 with TRBJ2-5, with TRBD1 matching over 8 bases. The germline V gene encodes CDR1 LNHDA and CDR2 SQIVND (reference sequence). This CDR3 comprises 17 residues. The J segment lost 2 bases and the V segment lost 0 bases, leaving 8 bases of the junction unmatched. CDR3 coding DNA: TGTGCCAGTAGTATAGATTCTGACAGGGGCCCTCAAGAGACCCAGTACTTC. Translated, it gives CASSIDSDRGPQETQYF.

Here the CDR3 reads CASSLMDRDYEQYF. CDR3 in DNA: TGTGCCAGCAGCTTAATGGACAGGGACTACGAGCAGTACTTC. The J gene is TRBJ2-7, the V gene TRBV7-9; 8 bases map to TRBD1. V gave up 2 bases and J gave up 3 bases; unmatched junction bases: 3. The germline gives CDR1 SEHNR, CDR2 FQNEAQ (reference sequence). The CDR3 is 14 amino acids.

This sequence joins TRBV28 and TRBJ1-6, with D maybe TRBD1 (6 bases). The CDR3 spans 13 residues. V was trimmed by 6 bases and J by 7 bases, leaving 10 bases between them. In germline, CDR1 is MDHEN, CDR2 SYDVKM. Written as DNA, the CDR3 is TGTGCCAGCAGGGACAGTCGAAATTCACCCCTCCACTTT. It is translated as CASRDSRNSPLHF.

A remark on this clone: This sample also contains other DNA sequences that code for the same CDR3. The chain links TRBV19 to TRBJ2-7; 10 bases agree with TRBD2. The CDR3 is 15 residues long. With 2 bases clipped from V and 2 bases from J, the junction kept 3 bases outside the gene matches. Germline CDR1 and CDR2: LNHDA and SQIVND (reference sequence). CDR3 in DNA: TGTGCCAGTAGTATACTAGCGGGGGATCCCTACGAGCAGTACTTC. Encoded protein: CASSILAGDPYEQYF.

V usage is TRBV9 and J usage is TRBJ2-1, with 11 bases lining up with TRBD2. V shed 4 bases, J shed 8 bases, and the junction held 17 bases outside the gene matches. This CDR3 is 18 amino acids long. Germline lookup yields CDR1 SGDLS and CDR2 YYNGEE. The DNA of the CDR3 is TGTGCCAGCAGCCCTGGGATGGCTAGCGGGGGGATTTATGATGAGCAGTTCTTC. As protein: CASSPGMASGGIYDEQFF.

In its sample, this clone was seen once. The chain is built from TRBV7-9 and TRBJ1-1; no clear D gene. Germline V gene data show CDR1 as SEHNR and CDR2 as FQNEAQ (reference sequence). The CDR3 runs 15 residues. Trimming took off 0 bases at V and 0 bases at J, with 8 bases between the two ends. CDR3 amino acids: CASSLALGMNTEAFF. CDR3 nucleotide sequence: TGTGCCAGCAGCTTAGCTTTGGGAATGAACACTGAAGCTTTCTTT.

J is TRBJ2-1 and V is TRBV28, with 9 bases matching TRBD2. Germline lookup yields CDR1 MDHEN and CDR2 SYDVKM. Losses at the gene ends were 6 bases for V and 9 bases for J; bases not matched to a gene: 9. The CDR3 spans 14 residues. The CDR3 region has the DNA TGTGCCAGCAGATCTACCGGGACTAGCTTTGAGCAGTTCTTC. Translation gives CASRSTGTSFEQFF.

This sequence joins TRBV7-8 and TRBJ1-2; D may be TRBD1 (5 bases). This CDR3 comprises 16 residues. Germline V gene data show CDR1 as SGHVS and CDR2 as FQNEAQ. The V end was cut by 2 bases, the J end by 3 bases, with 16 bases between. For the CDR3, the DNA is TGTGCCAGCAGCTTACAATCCAGGGCGGGGGACTATGGCTACACCTTC. Amino acid sequence: CASSLQSRAGDYGYTF.

V gene TRBV5-1 combines with J gene TRBJ1-1; D remains unclear. Trimming stripped 4 bases from V and 0 bases from J, with 19 bases between. Germline V lookup: CDR1 SGHRS, CDR2 YFSETQ. The CDR3 has 17 amino acids. The CDR3 region has the DNA TGCGCCAGCAGCGCAGAAAGCCACCCCCGGATGAACACTGAAGCTTTCTTT. Translation: CASSAESHPRMNTEAFF.

This chain uses TRBV25-1 with TRBJ1-4; TRBD1 matches 10 bases. The V and J ends lost 3 bases and 4 bases, in that order; junction bases with no gene match: 11. The V gene's germline CDR1 is MGHDK and CDR2 SYGVNS. This CDR3 region has 18 residues. The CDR3 loop is CASSDLRDRGAVNEKLFF. In DNA form, the CDR3 reads TGTGCCAGCAGTGACCTCCGGGACAGGGGCGCGGTTAATGAAAAACTGTTTTTT. The full variable domain, its missing parts supplied by reference TRBV25-1 and TRBJ1-4, is EADIYQTPRYLVIGTGKKITLECSQTMGHDKMYWYQQDPGMELHLIHYSYGVNSTEKGDLSSESTVSRIRTEHFPLTLESARPSHTSQYLCASSDLRDRGAVNEKLFFGSGTQLSVL.

This rearrangement joins TRBV7-9 to TRBJ2-1; D may be TRBD1 (5 bases). The CDR3 has 12 residues. In germline, CDR1 is SEHNR, CDR2 FQNEAQ (reference sequence). Trimming took 5 bases from V and 9 from J, leaving 11 bases between them. In DNA form, the CDR3 reads TGTGCCAGCAGCACCAGGGATGGTGAGCAGTTCTTC. Translated, it gives CASSTRDGEQFF.

The CDR3 sequence: CAWSAGYEQYF. Here the CDR3 DNA reads TGTGCCTGGAGTGCTGGATACGAGCAGTACTTC. The gene calls are TRBV30 and TRBJ2-7; no firm D call. Germline loops: CDR1 GTSNPN, CDR2 SVGIG (reference sequence). V shed 1 base and J shed 4 bases, with 5 bases lying between them. The CDR3 has 11 amino acids.

The rearrangement uses TRBV14 and TRBJ1-2; D not resolved. The CDR3 has 13 residues. The V gene lost 5 bases and the J gene lost 6 bases, with 13 bases spanning the gap. In germline, CDR1 is SGHDN, CDR2 FVKESK. CDR3 region: CASSDRALNGYTF. The CDR3, as DNA: TGTGCCAGCAGCGACCGGGCCCTGAATGGCTACACCTTC.

This clone showed up just a few times. This chain connects TRBV6-6 to TRBJ1-1; possible D gene TRBD1, 5 bases. Trimming left V 7 bases short and J 5 bases short, with 17 bases between. The germline V gene encodes CDR1 MNHNY and CDR2 SVGAGI (reference sequence). This CDR3 is built from 14 residues. The CDR3 loop is CASIIGGDVTEAFF. The CDR3 DNA is TGTGCCAGCATTATCGGAGGGGACGTGACTGAAGCTTTCTTT.

For the CDR3, the DNA is TGTGCCAGTAGAGACACCTATAGCAATCAGCCCCAGCATTTT. As protein: CASRDTYSNQPQHF. The gene calls are TRBV19 and TRBJ1-5, with no clear D. The length of the CDR3 is 14 residues. V was shortened by 6 bases and J by 0 bases, with 9 bases between the two germline ends. Germline lookup yields CDR1 LNHDA and CDR2 SQIVND (reference sequence).

This rearrangement joins TRBV4-3 to TRBJ2-4; TRBD1 agrees at 10 bases. Germline CDR1 is LGHNA and CDR2 is YSLEER. The length of the CDR3 is 15 residues. Germline trimming cut 1 base from V and 5 bases from J; bases unmatched to any gene: 2. CDR3 nucleotides: TGCGCCAGCAGCCAAGGGACAGGGGGGCAAAACATTCAGTACTTC. Translated: CASSQGTGGQNIQYF.

The genes are TRBV4-1 and TRBJ1-3, with D possibly matching TRBD1 (6 bases). The CDR3 runs 16 residues. V lost 4 bases to trimming and J lost 4 bases, with 17 bases between them. Per germline, CDR1 MGHRA and CDR2 YSYEKL. CDR3 residues: CASSLTKTGFGNTIYF. For the CDR3, the DNA is TGCGCCAGCAGCCTTACGAAGACAGGCTTCGGAAACACCATATATTTT.

The V call is TRBV29-1, the J call TRBJ2-1; the match to TRBD2 covers 8 bases. J gave up 1 base and V 7 bases, and 6 bases lay outside the gene matches. Germline V gene lookup returns CDR1 SQVTM and CDR2 ANQGSEA. This CDR3 is built from 14 residues. CDR3 sequence: CSARGGLSYNEQFF. In nucleotides, the CDR3 is TGCAGCGCACGGGGGGGCCTGTCCTACAATGAGCAGTTCTTC.

The rearrangement links TRBV27 to TRBJ1-1; D ambiguous. Germline assignment: CDR1 MNHEY and CDR2 SMNVEV (reference sequence). CDR3 size: 14 residues. Trimming stripped 6 bases from V and 1 base from J, with 12 bases between. The chain's CDR3 is CASSPEQRNTEAFF. CDR3 DNA: TGTGCCAGCAGCCCGGAGCAGCGGAACACTGAAGCTTTCTTT.

The chain employs TRBV2 and TRBJ2-1; a possible D gene is TRBD2 (5 bases). The length of the CDR3 is 13 residues. V was shortened by 6 bases and J by 2 bases, with 8 bases between the two germline ends. Looked up from germline, CDR1 is SNHLY and CDR2 is FYNNEI. The CDR3 DNA reads TGTGCCAGCAGAGGACTTCCCTACAATGAGCAGTTCTTC. It is translated as CASRGLPYNEQFF.

This sequence joins TRBV6-5 and TRBJ2-1; perhaps TRBD2 as D (5 bases). Looked up from germline, CDR1 is MNHEY and CDR2 is SVGAGI. This CDR3 comprises 13 residues. V shed 8 bases and J shed 5 bases, with 13 bases lying between them. This CDR3 is CASSPRGDNEQFF. DNA for the CDR3: TGTGCCAGCTCCCCACGGGGTGACAATGAGCAGTTCTTC.

This chain connects TRBV10-1 to TRBJ1-3, with D unresolved. V shed 0 bases and J shed 0 bases, with 9 bases lying between them. This CDR3 is built from 16 residues. Germline lookup yields CDR1 WNHNN and CDR2 SYGVQD (reference sequence). The CDR3 sequence is CASSESGDFSGNTIYF. CDR3 nucleotide sequence: TGCGCCAGCAGTGAGTCCGGAGATTTCTCTGGAAACACCATATATTTT.